The 24 T cell receptor beta chains below come from one sample, sequenced in a study of cytomegalovirus exposure and HLA in healthy donors. The PCR made use of 60 Vbeta and 13 Jbeta primers. TCRdb's table, derived via immunoSEQ multiplex PCR, lists solely in-frame clones and lacks some. The sample lists about 97,000 clones; 65% to 85% were seen once. The sample taken for sequencing was PBMCs. All receptors come from a man over 45 in good health and CMV-seronegative.

The chain links TRBV2 to TRBJ1-1, with D possibly being TRBD1 (6 bases). With 10 bases removed from V and 8 bases from J, the gap between germline ends came to 20 bases. CDR3 length: 13 amino acids. The germline V gene encodes CDR1 SNHLY and CDR2 FYNNEI. CDR3 coding DNA: TGTGCCACCGTCGTCGACAGGAATAAAGAAGCTTTCTTT. Amino acid sequence: CATVVDRNKEAFF.

This chain uses TRBV5-1 with TRBJ2-3; 8 bases fit TRBD1. The J segment lost 5 bases and the V segment lost 6 bases, leaving 8 bases of the junction unmatched. The CDR3 extends over 14 amino acids. CDR1 is SGHRS, CDR2 YFSETQ, per germline. CDR3 amino acids: CASNLRGQVDTQYF. CDR3 nucleotides: TGCGCCAGCAACCTCAGGGGGCAGGTAGATACGCAGTATTTT.

This chain connects TRBV30 to TRBJ1-4; 8 bases agree with TRBD1. Germline CDR1 reads GTSNPN; CDR2 reads SVGIG (reference sequence). The CDR3 is 14 amino acids. V lost 4 bases to trimming and J lost 1 base; unmatched junction nucleotides: 2. CDR3 sequence (DNA): TGTGCCTGGAACGACAGGGGAACTAATGAAAAACTGTTTTTT. It translates to CAWNDRGTNEKLFF.

V gene TRBV11-2 combines with J gene TRBJ1-2; tentatively, D is TRBD1 (6 bases). V was clipped by 3 bases and J by 6 bases, with 11 bases between them. This CDR3 is built from 13 residues. In germline, CDR1 is SGHAT, CDR2 FQNNGV. CDR3 sequence reads: CASSLGGRDGYTF. As DNA, the CDR3 is TGTGCCAGCAGCTTGGGGGGGCGGGATGGCTACACCTTC.

A few counts support this clone. This rearrangement joins TRBV6-1 to TRBJ2-2; D might be TRBD1 (6 bases). This CDR3 comprises 13 residues. V lost 6 bases, J lost 5 bases, and 10 bases lay in between. Germline CDR1 is MNHNS and CDR2 is SASEGT. CDR3 in DNA: TGTGCCAGCAGCCAAGGGACAACCGGGGAGCTGTTTTTT. This codes for CASSQGTTGELFF.

This clone came up once. V gene TRBV27 combines with J gene TRBJ2-3; D may be TRBD2 (5 bases). The CDR3 sequence is 12 residues long. V was clipped by 5 bases and J by 6 bases, with 9 bases between them. CDR1 MNHEY and CDR2 SMNVEV come from the germline V gene (reference sequence). This CDR3 is CASSPTGDTQYF. CDR3 in DNA: TGTGCCAGCAGTCCCACGGGGGATACGCAGTATTTT.

V gene TRBV4-1 combines with J gene TRBJ1-3; D possibly corresponds to TRBD1 (5 bases). Trimming cost V 4 bases and J 0 bases, with 10 bases left between them. From germline, CDR1 is MGHRA and CDR2 YSYEKL. This CDR3 is built from 15 residues. The CDR3 region has the DNA TGCGCCAGCAGCCGGGGGGGAAACTCTGGAAACACCATATATTTT. Protein product: CASSRGGNSGNTIYF.

V gene TRBV28 combines with J gene TRBJ1-5; 9 bases are a match to TRBD1. Germline trimming cut 6 bases from V and 3 bases from J; bases unmatched to any gene: 18. This CDR3 contains 19 residues. Germline lookup yields CDR1 MDHEN and CDR2 SYDVKM. The CDR3: CASSTIQGAGGGLNQPQHF. The CDR3 coding sequence is TGTGCCAGCAGCACAATACAGGGGGCCGGGGGGGGGCTCAATCAGCCCCAGCATTTT. Drawing the rest from reference TRBV28 and TRBJ1-5, the complete variable domain is DVKVTQSSRYLVKRTGEKVFLECVQDMDHENMFWYRQDPGLGLRLIYFSYDVKMKEKGDIPEGYSVSREKKERFSLILESASTNQTSMYLCASSTIQGAGGGLNQPQHFGDGTRLSIL.

The CDR3 is CASSSSLNTEAFF. The CDR3 DNA reads TGTGCCAGCAGTTCGTCCCTGAACACTGAAGCTTTCTTT. The chain carries TRBV6-1 and TRBJ1-1; D not resolved. Looked up from germline, CDR1 is MNHNS and CDR2 is SASEGT. The germline V and J ends were trimmed by 5 bases and 0 bases, with 7 bases remaining between them. This CDR3 is built from 13 residues.

This sequence joins TRBV29-1 and TRBJ2-7, with TRBD2 as a possible D gene (6 bases). The CDR3 consists of 13 residues. Between the trimmed V and J ends, which lost 5 bases and 4 bases, there was a span of 15 bases. CDR1 and CDR2 from the germline V gene are SQVTM and ANQGSEA. Here the CDR3 reads CSVHGPGVYEQYF. The CDR3 coding sequence is TGCAGCGTTCACGGACCGGGAGTGTACGAGCAGTACTTC.

This clone came up a few times. V usage is TRBV28 and J usage is TRBJ2-7; TRBD2 agrees at 8 bases. CDR3 size: 14 residues. The V gene end was trimmed by 4 bases and the J gene end by 0 bases; junction bases not matched to a gene: 2. The V gene's germline CDR1 is MDHEN and CDR2 SYDVKM. The DNA for the CDR3 is TGTGCCAGCAGTTCTAGCGGGTCCTCCTACGAGCAGTACTTC. This sequence encodes CASSSSGSSYEQYF.

The genes are TRBV6-1 and TRBJ2-1, with D possibly being TRBD1 (5 bases). Germline CDR1 and CDR2: MNHNS and SASEGT. The CDR3 length is 11 residues. V lost 9 bases and J lost 5, with 8 bases in between. The CDR3 region has the DNA TGTGCCAGTCGCAGGGACAATGAGCAGTTCTTC. Protein: CASRRDNEQFF.

This clone was recorded once. This sequence joins TRBV15 and TRBJ1-2; the D gene is possibly TRBD1 (5 bases). The V and J ends lost 0 bases and 8 bases respectively, with 16 bases between them. The CDR3 is 15 amino acids. CDR1 is LNHNV, CDR2 YYDKDF, per germline (reference sequence). The CDR3 sequence: CATSRDPRGDGGYTF. Here the CDR3 DNA reads TGTGCCACCAGCAGAGATCCACGGGGGGACGGCGGCTACACCTTC.

The chain has TRBV5-1 and TRBJ2-3; no firm D call. CDR1 is SGHRS, CDR2 YFSETQ, per germline. V was pared by 0 bases and J by 4 bases, with 3 bases between. The CDR3 totals 12 residues. CDR3 sequence (DNA): TGCGCCAGCAGCTTGGCGTCAGATACGCAGTATTTT. Translating gives CASSLASDTQYF.

The V gene is TRBV25-1, the J gene TRBJ2-7, with TRBD2 as a possible D gene (6 bases). Trimming stripped 5 bases from V and 7 bases from J, with 18 bases between. Germline-derived CDR1 and CDR2 are MGHDK and SYGVNS. CDR3 size: 14 residues. The CDR3 here is CASSRGGSAGEQYF. The CDR3 coding sequence is TGTGCCAGCAGTCGTGGAGGATCGGCGGGGGAGCAGTACTTC.

The chain is built from TRBV23-1 and TRBJ2-7, with D perhaps TRBD2 (7 bases). TRBV23-1 is identified as an open reading frame with a role that is uncertain. This CDR3 region has 14 residues. V lost 11 bases and J lost 4, with 21 bases in between. CDR3: CARPGGRGGYEQYF. For the CDR3, the DNA is TGCGCCCGCCCGGGGGGAAGGGGGGGATACGAGCAGTACTTC.

The J gene is TRBJ1-6, the V gene TRBV10-3; D is perhaps TRBD1 (6 bases). V was shortened by 10 bases and J by 5 bases, with 15 bases between the two germline ends. Germline CDR1 is ENHRY and CDR2 is SYGVKD. The CDR3 extends over 14 amino acids. The CDR3 DNA follows: TGTGCCACCCGGGGAGGGGGGGATAATTCACCCCTCCACTTT. Encoded protein: CATRGGGDNSPLHF.

A single count supports this clone. This rearrangement joins TRBV28 to TRBJ1-5; D gene ambiguous. Deletions cut 5 bases from V and 7 bases from J, with 15 bases between. Germline V gene lookup returns CDR1 MDHEN and CDR2 SYDVKM. The CDR3 runs to 14 residues. In DNA form, the CDR3 reads TGTGCCAGCAGTCCCCGACTCGAAGGCCAGCCCCAGCATTTT. Translation: CASSPRLEGQPQHF.

This sequence joins TRBV5-1 and TRBJ2-5; TRBD1 is a possible D gene (5 bases). Deletions cut 0 bases from V and 5 bases from J, with 14 bases between. CDR1 and CDR2 from the germline V gene are SGHRS and YFSETQ. The CDR3 is made up of 15 amino acids. For the CDR3, the DNA is TGCGCCAGCAGCTTGGCCCCAGGGAACGGTGAGACCCAGTACTTC. It translates to CASSLAPGNGETQYF.

The CDR3 DNA reads as TGTGCCAGCAGTCCCGGGACAGCAACCTACGAGCAGTACTTC. It encodes CASSPGTATYEQYF. This rearrangement joins TRBV6-6 to TRBJ2-7, with 7 bases fitting TRBD1. J gave up 2 bases and V 5 bases, and 6 bases lay outside the gene matches. CDR3 length equals 14 residues. CDR1 MNHNY and CDR2 SVGAGI come from the germline V gene (reference sequence).

The rearrangement uses TRBV6-1 and TRBJ1-2; a weak D match, TRBD1 (5 bases). Germline loops: CDR1 MNHNS, CDR2 SASEGT. Trimming removed 2 bases from V and 5 bases from J, with 15 bases in between. This CDR3 has 15 amino acids. CDR3 protein: CASSENPTGLYGYTF. Here the CDR3 DNA reads TGTGCCAGCAGTGAAAACCCCACAGGATTATATGGCTACACCTTC.

The sample holds one count of this clone. This sequence joins TRBV5-1 and TRBJ2-7, with D possibly being TRBD1 (5 bases). The germline V and J ends were trimmed by 4 bases and 3 bases, with 17 bases remaining between them. Germline V gives CDR1 SGHRS, CDR2 YFSETQ. This CDR3 contains 15 residues. CDR3 DNA: TGCGCCAGCAGCCTTACAGGCTCCCAAGTCTACGAGCAGTACTTC. Translating gives CASSLTGSQVYEQYF.

The rearrangement joins TRBV5-6 to TRBJ2-5, with a tentative D call TRBD2 (7 bases). V gave up 4 bases and J gave up 0 bases, with 16 bases separating them. CDR1 is SGHDT and CDR2 is YYEEEE in the germline V gene. The CDR3 loop spans 16 amino acids. The CDR3 loop is CASSVKGGVYQETQYF. The CDR3 DNA reads TGTGCCAGCAGCGTCAAAGGGGGGGTTTACCAAGAGACCCAGTACTTC. Full variable domain (outside the CDR3, taken from reference TRBV5-6 and TRBJ2-5): DAGVTQSPTHLIKTRGQQVTLRCSPKSGHDTVSWYQQALGQGPQFIFQYYEEEERQRGNFPDRFSGHQFPNYSSELNVNALLLGDSALYLCASSVKGGVYQETQYFGPGTRLLVL.

V and J are TRBV30 and TRBJ2-5; 9 bases are a match to TRBD2. CDR3 length: 14 amino acids. Looked up from germline, CDR1 is GTSNPN and CDR2 is SVGIG (reference sequence). The V gene end was trimmed by 3 bases and the J gene end by 5 bases; junction bases not matched to a gene: 7. CDR3 coding DNA: TGTGCCTGGAGGCCGGCGGGAGGGCAGGAGACCCAGTACTTC. It specifies CAWRPAGGQETQYF.